This passage covers 11 T cell receptor beta chains from one sample sequenced in a study of shared clonotypes between healthy human individuals. The assay was immunoSEQ multiplex PCR, and TCRdb's table has in-frame clones only and misses some. The sample carries about 1 million clones, about 77% recorded once. Sequencing was carried out using memory CD4+ T cells sorted from blood. Subset: CD45RA-negative fraction. Every receptor here comes from a man aged 18-30 years in good health.

The chain couples TRBV7-2 to TRBJ1-6; 8 bases map to TRBD1. The CDR3 runs 14 residues. Germline CDR1 SGHTA, CDR2 FQGNSA. V shed 2 bases and J 10 bases; nucleotides not matched to a gene: 4. The DNA for the CDR3 is TGTGCCAGCAGCTTATTCAGGGGGCGATCACCCCTCCACTTT. This gives the protein CASSLFRGRSPLHF.

This chain connects TRBV28 to TRBJ2-3; no firm D call. The CDR3 extends over 15 amino acids. Germline values: CDR1 MDHEN, CDR2 SYDVKM. Trimming shortened V by 5 bases and J by 0 bases, and 12 bases separated the two germline ends. The CDR3 region has the DNA TGTGCCAGCAGTCTGCCTGAGGCTAGCACAGATACGCAGTATTTT. Its translation is CASSLPEASTDTQYF.

The chain uses TRBV7-6 and TRBJ2-3, with D perhaps matching TRBD1 (5 bases). The CDR3 is 15 amino acids. Germline-derived CDR1 and CDR2 are SGHVS and FNYEAQ. V dropped 0 bases and J dropped 1 base, with 8 bases sitting between them. Here the CDR3 DNA reads TGTGCCAGCAGCTTAGCGGACACACGCACAGATACGCAGTATTTT. Translated: CASSLADTRTDTQYF. Full variable domain (remainder filled in from reference TRBV7-6 and TRBJ2-3): GAGVSQSPRYKVTKRGQDVALRCDPISGHVSLYWYRQALGQGPEFLTYFNYEAQQDKSGLPNDRFSAERPEGSISTLTIQRTEQRDSAMYRCASSLADTRTDTQYFGPGTRLTVL.

This clone has a single count. The chain is built from TRBV6-6 and TRBJ2-7; maybe TRBD2 (6 bases). CDR3 length: 14 residues. The V and J ends lost 6 bases and 9 bases respectively, with 21 bases between them. The germline gives CDR1 MNHNY, CDR2 SVGAGI (reference sequence). CDR3 sequence reads: CASSTSGVTTMQYF. CDR3 DNA: TGTGCCAGCAGCACCTCGGGGGTAACTACGATGCAGTACTTC.

In this sample, this clone turned up a few times. The chain uses TRBV9 and TRBJ2-1; D unclear. CDR3 size: 13 residues. Germline V gene lookup returns CDR1 SGDLS and CDR2 YYNGEE. The V gene lost 1 base and the J gene lost 7 bases, with 9 bases spanning the gap. The CDR3 nucleotides are TGTGCCAGCAGCGTATCGATGTCAAATGAGCAGTTCTTC. Translated, it gives CASSVSMSNEQFF.

V is TRBV29-1 and J is TRBJ1-1; D perhaps matches TRBD1 (5 bases). The CDR3 runs to 15 residues. CDR1 SQVTM and CDR2 ANQGSEA come from the germline V gene. Trimming took off 7 bases at V and 0 bases at J, with 18 bases between the two ends. CDR3 DNA sequence: TGCAGCGCTACCGGACCGGGACGGATGAACACTGAAGCTTTCTTT. Amino acids: CSATGPGRMNTEAFF.

The V and J genes are TRBV6-5 and TRBJ1-3, with D maybe TRBD1 (5 bases). Trimming shortened V by 6 bases and J by 4 bases, and 7 bases separated the two germline ends. Germline-derived CDR1 and CDR2 are MNHEY and SVGAGI. This CDR3 is 12 amino acids long. Here the CDR3 reads CASRGPGNTIYF. CDR3 DNA sequence: TGTGCCAGCAGGGGACCCGGAAACACCATATATTTT.

The CDR3 loop is CASSFGLLTIIETQYF. As DNA, the CDR3 is TGCGCCAGCAGCTTCGGACTTCTGACGATTATCGAGACCCAGTACTTC. The chain combines TRBV5-1 with TRBJ2-5, with a weak D call TRBD2 (5 bases). V lost 2 bases to trimming and J lost 5 bases, with 19 bases between them. The CDR3 extends over 16 amino acids. The V gene's germline CDR1 is SGHRS and CDR2 YFSETQ.

V and J are TRBV27 and TRBJ2-1, with 10 bases fitting TRBD2. CDR1 and CDR2 (germline): MNHEY, SMNVEV (reference sequence). V shed 1 base, J shed 5 bases, and the junction held 5 bases outside the gene matches. This CDR3 has 16 amino acids. The CDR3 bases are TGTGCCAGCAGTTTATGGGGGACTAGCGTTGACAATGAGCAGTTCTTC. Translating gives CASSLWGTSVDNEQFF.

The sample holds one count of this clone. The V gene is TRBV12-5, the J gene TRBJ1-5; no clear D gene. The CDR3 totals 15 residues. CDR1 is LGHNT and CDR2 is FRNRAP in the germline V gene. The V gene lost 5 bases and the J gene lost 0 bases, with 11 bases spanning the gap. The DNA for the CDR3 is TGTGCTAGTGGTCTCGCGGTGGTTAGCAATCAGCCCCAGCATTTT. Protein: CASGLAVVSNQPQHF.

The CDR3: CASSISENSPLHF. The CDR3 DNA sequence: TGTGCCAGTAGTATTTCGGAGAATTCACCCCTCCACTTT. This sequence joins TRBV19 and TRBJ1-6; D uncertain. This CDR3 has 13 residues. Germline CDR1 is LNHDA and CDR2 is SQIVND (reference sequence). The ends were cut back, 3 bases at V and 7 bases at J, with 7 bases in the middle.